The 2 T cell receptor beta chains below all came from one sample that was sequenced in a study of OX40 agonist ivuxolimab in advanced cancers. Profiling relied on immunoSEQ multiplex PCR, and the TCRdb table lists in-frame clones only, not all of them. The sample includes fewer than 50,000 clones, more than 70% seen only once; the top ten take around 9.3%. Sequences were derived from CD4+ or CD8+ T cells sorted from blood, sampled in a trial of the OX40 agonist ivuxolimab. The origin of the receptors is an adult with an advanced solid tumor such as melanoma, head and neck, liver or kidney cancer.

The rearrangement links TRBV4-1 to TRBJ2-7; D is undetermined. The CDR3 has 13 residues. Germline loops: CDR1 MGHRA, CDR2 YSYEKL. Trimming stripped 5 bases from V and 3 bases from J, with 11 bases between. CDR3 sequence: CASSESSIYEQYF. CDR3 DNA sequence: TGCGCCAGCAGCGAAAGCTCTATCTACGAGCAGTACTTC.

The V call is TRBV28, the J call TRBJ1-5; D possibly corresponds to TRBD1 (5 bases). Germline V lookup: CDR1 MDHEN, CDR2 SYDVKM. V lost 2 bases and J 5 bases, leaving 10 bases between the germline ends. The CDR3 totals 14 residues. The CDR3 nucleotides are TGTGCCAGCAGTTTAGGGCAGGGTCATCAGCCCCAGCATTTT. Translated: CASSLGQGHQPQHF.